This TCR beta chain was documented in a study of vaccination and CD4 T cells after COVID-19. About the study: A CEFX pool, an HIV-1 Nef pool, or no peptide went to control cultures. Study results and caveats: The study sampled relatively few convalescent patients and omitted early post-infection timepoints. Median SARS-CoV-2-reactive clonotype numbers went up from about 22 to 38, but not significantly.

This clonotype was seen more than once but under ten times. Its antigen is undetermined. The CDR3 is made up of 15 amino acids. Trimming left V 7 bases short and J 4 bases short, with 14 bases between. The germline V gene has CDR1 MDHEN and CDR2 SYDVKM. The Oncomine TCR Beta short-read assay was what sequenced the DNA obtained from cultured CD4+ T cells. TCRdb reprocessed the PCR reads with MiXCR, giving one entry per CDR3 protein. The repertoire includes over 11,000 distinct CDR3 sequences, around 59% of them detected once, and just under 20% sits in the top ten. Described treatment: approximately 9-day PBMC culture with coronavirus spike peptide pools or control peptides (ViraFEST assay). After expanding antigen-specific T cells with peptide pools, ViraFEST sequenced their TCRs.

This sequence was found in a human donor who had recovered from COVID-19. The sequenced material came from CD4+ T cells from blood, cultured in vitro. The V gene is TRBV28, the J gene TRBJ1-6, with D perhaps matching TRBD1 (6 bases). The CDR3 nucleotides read TGTGCCAGCACCCCCCGGGGGGCGTATAATTCACCCCTCCACTTT. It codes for CASTPRGAYNSPLHF. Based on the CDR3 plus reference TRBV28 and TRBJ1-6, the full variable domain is DVKVTQSSRYLVKRTGEKVFLECVQDMDHENMFWYRQDPGLGLRLIYFSYDVKMKEKGDIPEGYSVSREKKERFSLILESASTNQTSMYLCASTPRGAYNSPLHFGNGTRLTVT.